This TCR beta chain is from a study of cytomegalovirus exposure and HLA in healthy donors. Study-level results: Donor immune exposure was known only as CMV serostatus. Prior analysis indicated that the majority of TCR beta V segments exhibited productivity approximately 87% or approximately 30% of the time. Sequencing artifact likely explains a cluster of highly shared sequence variants.

Donors had nominal health at sampling but likely had unrecorded immune exposures. In germline, CDR1 is SSHAT, CDR2 FNYEAQ (reference sequence). The CDR3 runs 15 residues. This clone has only a few counts. Its antigen is currently unknown. A junction boundary mismatches the germline segment, possibly from a read error. PCR employed 60 Vbeta and 13 Jbeta primers. Here immunoSEQ multiplex PCR was the method, and the copy in TCRdb shows in-frame clones only, minus some. This sample carries 60,000 to 90,000 clones, roughly 64% of them seen once, and the ten largest clones take 6.5% to 8%. The sequencing input was PBMCs. This TCR was sampled from a man between 40 and 49 years old in good health and CMV-seropositive. The gene calls are TRBV7-7 and TRBJ2-5, with 12 bases matching TRBD1. The CDR3 loop reads CASSMGQGAWETQYF. CDR3 sequence (DNA): TGTGCTAGCAGCATGGGACAGGGGGCTTGGGAGACCCAGTACTTC.